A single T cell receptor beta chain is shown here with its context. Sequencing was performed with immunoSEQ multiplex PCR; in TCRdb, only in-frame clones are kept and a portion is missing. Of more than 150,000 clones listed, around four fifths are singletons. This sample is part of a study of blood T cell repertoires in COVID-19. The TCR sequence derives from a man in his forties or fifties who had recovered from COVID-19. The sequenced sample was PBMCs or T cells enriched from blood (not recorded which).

The CDR3 spells CAIDAGQNTEAFF. Written as DNA, the CDR3 is TGTGCCATCGATGCAGGGCAGAACACTGAAGCTTTCTTT. This rearrangement joins TRBV10-3 to TRBJ1-1; D may be TRBD1 (5 bases). The CDR3 covers 13 residues. Per germline, CDR1 ENHRY and CDR2 SYGVKD. Trimming removed 8 bases at V and 1 base at J, with 11 bases between.